These 14 T cell receptor beta chains came from one sample sequenced in a study of T cell changes during pregnancy in multiple sclerosis. Sequencing used immunoSEQ multiplex PCR; TCRdb keeps in-frame clones, though not all of them. The profile covers approximately 71,000 clones, with roughly 89% appearing a single time and 2% taken by the ten largest. Sequenced here: peripheral blood, sampled in the second trimester of pregnancy. The receptors come from a female donor with multiple sclerosis, enrolled in a pregnancy study.

The genes are TRBV6-1 and TRBJ1-2; D is undetermined. This CDR3 has 12 residues. The V end lost 6 bases, the J end lost 4 bases, and 9 bases lay between the germline ends. Germline V lookup: CDR1 MNHNS, CDR2 SASEGT. For the CDR3, the DNA is TGTGCCAGCAGCCGAGATGGCTATGGCTACACCTTC. Its protein is CASSRDGYGYTF.

In its sample, this clone was seen once. This sequence joins TRBV19 and TRBJ2-7; no reliable D call. The CDR3 has 14 residues. CDR1 is LNHDA and CDR2 is SQIVND in the germline V gene (reference sequence). V was pared by 5 bases and J by 9 bases, with 20 bases between. Here the CDR3 DNA reads TGTGCCAGTAGTCCCCAGAACCGAGCATCGGGGCAGTACTTC. It encodes CASSPQNRASGQYF.

A single count supports this clone. The chain is built from TRBV23-1 and TRBJ1-1, with D maybe TRBD1 (5 bases). TRBV23-1 is placed among ORFs of uncertain function. The CDR3 has 15 amino acids. V lost 0 bases and J 1 base, leaving 9 bases between the germline ends. The CDR3 DNA sequence: TGCGCCAGCAGTCAATCACCAGGGCGGAACACTGAAGCTTTCTTT. Its protein is CASSQSPGRNTEAFF.

This clone was recorded once. This chain links TRBV19 with TRBJ2-7; tentatively, D is TRBD1 (6 bases). The CDR3 length is 14 residues. V lost 5 bases and J lost 2, with 13 bases in between. Germline V CDR1 and CDR2: LNHDA, SQIVND (reference sequence). CDR3: CASSAGAVAYEQYF. The DNA of the CDR3 is TGTGCCAGTAGTGCAGGGGCCGTCGCCTACGAGCAGTACTTC. Together with reference TRBV19 and TRBJ2-7, the CDR3 gives the full variable domain: DGGITQSPKYLFRKEGQNVTLSCEQNLNHDAMYWYRQDPGQGLRLIYYSQIVNDFQKGDIAEGYSVSREKKESFPLTVTSAQKNPTAFYLCASSAGAVAYEQYFGPGTRLTVT.

The chain couples TRBV28 to TRBJ1-5; a weak D match, TRBD1 (6 bases). The germline V gene encodes CDR1 MDHEN and CDR2 SYDVKM. There are 15 residues in the CDR3. V lost 5 bases to trimming and J lost 5 bases, with 16 bases between them. In nucleotides, the CDR3 is TGTGCCAGCAGTGGACAGTTCCAAACTGATCAGCCCCAGCATTTT. Translated: CASSGQFQTDQPQHF.

The rearrangement links TRBV7-2 to TRBJ1-5; tentative D call: TRBD1 (6 bases). The CDR3 spans 16 residues. Trimming took off 3 bases at V and 7 bases at J, with 19 bases between the two ends. From germline, CDR1 is SGHTA and CDR2 FQGNSA. The CDR3 DNA sequence: TGTGCCAGCAGCTTGCGACAGGTCAGCCAGGAGCAGCCCCAGCATTTT. Encoded protein: CASSLRQVSQEQPQHF.

The V and J genes are TRBV7-2 and TRBJ2-1; 7 bases match TRBD1. Trimming took 6 bases from V and 2 from J; bases not matched to a gene: 7. The CDR3 consists of 15 residues. Per the germline V gene, CDR1 is SGHTA and CDR2 is FQGNSA. In DNA form, the CDR3 reads TGTGCCAGCAGGACCGCAGGGGGACCCTACAATGAGCAGTTCTTC. Translation gives CASRTAGGPYNEQFF.

The DNA for the CDR3 is TGTGCCAGTAGTCTAACCGGGACAGGGAACCAGCCCCAGCATTTT. It codes for CASSLTGTGNQPQHF. The chain recombines TRBV19 with TRBJ1-5; 9 bases align to TRBD1. This CDR3 is 15 amino acids long. The J segment lost 7 bases and the V segment lost 5 bases, leaving 9 bases of the junction unmatched. CDR1 is LNHDA and CDR2 is SQIVND in the germline V gene (reference sequence).

The chain has TRBV2 and TRBJ2-1; D unclear. V gave up 2 bases and J gave up 6 bases, with 8 bases separating them. Germline V gene sequence: CDR1 SNHLY, CDR2 FYNNEI. The CDR3 consists of 13 residues. The CDR3 region has the DNA TGTGCCAGCAGTGAAAGAGGTTTCAATGAGCAGTTCTTC. Translating it yields CASSERGFNEQFF.

V is TRBV5-6 and J is TRBJ2-5; D ambiguous. Between the trimmed V and J ends, which lost 4 bases and 3 bases, there was a span of 10 bases. Germline values: CDR1 SGHDT, CDR2 YYEEEE. The CDR3 has 13 amino acids. CDR3 sequence reads: CASSRTGEETQYF. The CDR3 DNA sequence: TGTGCCAGCAGCAGAACTGGAGAAGAGACCCAGTACTTC.

The CDR3 here is CASSSAGYNEQFF. In DNA, the CDR3 is TGTGCCAGCAGCTCTGCGGGGTACAATGAGCAGTTCTTC. The V gene is TRBV5-5, the J gene TRBJ2-1, with a weak D call TRBD2 (6 bases). V was trimmed by 3 bases and J by 4 bases, leaving 8 bases between them. The V gene's germline CDR1 is SGHKS and CDR2 YYEKEE (reference sequence). This CDR3 is built from 13 residues.

This chain joins TRBV7-2 and TRBJ2-3; possibly TRBD2 for D (6 bases). CDR3 size: 13 residues. Germline V CDR1 and CDR2: SGHTA, FQGNSA. Deletions cut 3 bases from V and 4 bases from J, with 8 bases between. CDR3 protein: CASSLGLSDTQYF. CDR3 coding DNA: TGTGCCAGCAGCTTGGGACTTTCAGATACGCAGTATTTT.

The chain uses TRBV5-1 and TRBJ2-2; weak D call: TRBD2 (6 bases). The V end lost 4 bases, the J end lost 3 bases, and 13 bases lay between the germline ends. The CDR3 is 15 amino acids. Germline CDR1 reads SGHRS; CDR2 reads YFSETQ. The CDR3 DNA sequence: TGCGCCAGCAGCGAGCTAGCGAGCCACACCGGGGAGCTGTTTTTT. Translated: CASSELASHTGELFF.

The rearrangement uses TRBV28 and TRBJ2-5, with 14 bases matching TRBD2. With V trimmed by 7 bases and J by 2 bases, 6 bases remained unmatched. The CDR3 contains 16 residues. Germline loops: CDR1 MDHEN, CDR2 SYDVKM. The CDR3 region has the DNA TGTGCCAGCAAGTACGGGACTAGCGGGAGACAAGAGACCCAGTACTTC. Protein product: CASKYGTSGRQETQYF.